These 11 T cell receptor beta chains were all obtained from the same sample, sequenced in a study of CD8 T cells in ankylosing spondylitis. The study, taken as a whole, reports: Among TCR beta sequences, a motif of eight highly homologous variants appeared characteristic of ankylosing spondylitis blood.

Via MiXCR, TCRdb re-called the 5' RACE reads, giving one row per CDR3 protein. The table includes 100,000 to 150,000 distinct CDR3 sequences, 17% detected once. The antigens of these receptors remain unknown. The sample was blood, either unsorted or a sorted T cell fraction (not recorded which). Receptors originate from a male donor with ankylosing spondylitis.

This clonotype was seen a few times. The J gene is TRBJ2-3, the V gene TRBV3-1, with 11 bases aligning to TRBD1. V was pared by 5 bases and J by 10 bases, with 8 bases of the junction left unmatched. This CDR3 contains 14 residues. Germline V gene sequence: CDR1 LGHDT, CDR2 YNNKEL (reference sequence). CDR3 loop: CASSGRDRGLAQYF. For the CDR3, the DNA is TGTGCCAGCAGCGGCCGGGACAGGGGGTTGGCGCAGTATTTT.

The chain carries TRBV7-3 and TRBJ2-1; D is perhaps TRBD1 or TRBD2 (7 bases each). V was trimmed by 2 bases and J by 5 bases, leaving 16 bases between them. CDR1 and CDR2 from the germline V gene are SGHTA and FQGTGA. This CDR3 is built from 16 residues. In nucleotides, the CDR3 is TGTGCCAGCAGCTTAGCCTCAGGGGGGGAAGACAATGAGCAGTTCTTC. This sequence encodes CASSLASGGEDNEQFF.

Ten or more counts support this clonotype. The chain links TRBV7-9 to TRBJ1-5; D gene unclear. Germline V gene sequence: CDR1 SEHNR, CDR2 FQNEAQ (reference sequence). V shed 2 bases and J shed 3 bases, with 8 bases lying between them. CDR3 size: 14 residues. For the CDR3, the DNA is TGTGCCAGCAGCTTATCGGGTTACAATCAGCCCCAGCATTTT. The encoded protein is CASSLSGYNQPQHF.

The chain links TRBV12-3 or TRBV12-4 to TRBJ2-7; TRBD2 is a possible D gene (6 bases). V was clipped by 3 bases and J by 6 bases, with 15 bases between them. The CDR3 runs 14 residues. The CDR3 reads CASSLGRGTSEQYF. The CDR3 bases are TGTGCCAGCAGTTTGGGACGGGGGACCTCCGAGCAGTACTTC.

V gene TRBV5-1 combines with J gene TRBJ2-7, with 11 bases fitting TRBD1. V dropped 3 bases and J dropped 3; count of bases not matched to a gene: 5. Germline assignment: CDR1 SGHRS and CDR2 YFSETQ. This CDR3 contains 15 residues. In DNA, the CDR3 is TGCGCCAGCAGCTATGGACAGGGGGCGAACTACGAGCAGTACTTC. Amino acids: CASSYGQGANYEQYF. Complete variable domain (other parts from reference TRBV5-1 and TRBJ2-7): KAGVTQTPRYLIKTRGQQVTLSCSPISGHRSVSWYQQTPGQGLQFLFEYFSETQRNKGNFPGRFSGRQFSNSRSEMNVSTLELGDSALYLCASSYGQGANYEQYFGPGTRLTVT.

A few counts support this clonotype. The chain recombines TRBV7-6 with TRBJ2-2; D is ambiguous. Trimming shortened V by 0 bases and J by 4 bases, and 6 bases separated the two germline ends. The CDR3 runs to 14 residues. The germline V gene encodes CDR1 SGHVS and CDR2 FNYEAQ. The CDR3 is CASSLAGATGELFF. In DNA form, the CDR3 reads TGTGCCAGCAGCTTAGCCGGTGCCACCGGGGAGCTGTTTTTT.

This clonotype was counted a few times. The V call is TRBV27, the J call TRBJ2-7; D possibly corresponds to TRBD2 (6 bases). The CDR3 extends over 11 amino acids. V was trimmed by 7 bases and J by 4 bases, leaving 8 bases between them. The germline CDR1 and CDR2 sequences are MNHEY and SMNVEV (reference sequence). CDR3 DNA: TGTGCCAGCATGGAGGGTTACGAGCAGTACTTC. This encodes CASMEGYEQYF.

The DNA of the CDR3 is TGTGCCAGCAGCGTCGGACTGGTGCTTTCAGATACGCAGTATTTT. This gives the protein CASSVGLVLSDTQYF. The genes are TRBV5-8 and TRBJ2-3, with D possibly being TRBD2 (5 bases). The CDR3 has 15 residues. V was clipped by 4 bases and J by 4 bases, with 16 bases between them. Per germline, CDR1 SGHTS and CDR2 YDEGEE.

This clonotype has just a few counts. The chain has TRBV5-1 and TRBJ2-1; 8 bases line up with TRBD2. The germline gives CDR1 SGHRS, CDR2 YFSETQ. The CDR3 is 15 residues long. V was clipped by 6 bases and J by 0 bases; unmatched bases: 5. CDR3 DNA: TGCGCCAGCAACTCTGGGACTAGCTCCTACAATGAGCAGTTCTTC. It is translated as CASNSGTSSYNEQFF.

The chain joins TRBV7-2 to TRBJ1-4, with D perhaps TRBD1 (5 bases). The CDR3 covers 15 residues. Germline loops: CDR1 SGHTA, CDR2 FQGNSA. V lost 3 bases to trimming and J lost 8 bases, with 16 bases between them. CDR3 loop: CASSFLPGTLEKLFF. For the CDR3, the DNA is TGTGCCAGCAGCTTTCTTCCCGGGACTCTGGAAAAACTGTTTTTT.

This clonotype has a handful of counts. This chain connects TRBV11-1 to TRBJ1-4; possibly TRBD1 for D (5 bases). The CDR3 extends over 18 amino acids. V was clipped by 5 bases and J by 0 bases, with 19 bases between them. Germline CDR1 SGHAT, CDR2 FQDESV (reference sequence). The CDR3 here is CASSPRGGGYATNEKLFF. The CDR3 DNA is TGTGCCAGCAGCCCACGCGGGGGAGGATATGCAACTAATGAAAAACTGTTTTTT.